This T cell receptor beta chain was captured in a study of shared clonotypes between healthy human individuals. Study-wide background: The cohort comprised a couple of women and a few men. Their ages spanned 18 to 49 years. Study-wide results and caveats: Collection of samples was limited to blood; tissue repertoires likely differ.

Note on this clone: No antigen is known for it.

Unsorted PBMC contributed approximately 280 ng DNA, tens of thousands of T cell genomes, to each replicate PCR. Profiled with immunoSEQ multiplex PCR; TCRdb holds only in-frame clones, not every one. The data show about 600,000 clones, just over 75% seen once. This clonotype originated in a middle-aged woman in good health. Some clones in this sample may be carry-over from other donors' samples. Sequencing input: PBMCs.

The CDR3 region has the DNA TGTGCCTGGAGTGACGGGAGCTCTGGAAACACCATATATTTT. It translates to CAWSDGSSGNTIYF. The chain links TRBV30 to TRBJ1-3; D is uncertain. There are 14 residues in the CDR3. Germline V CDR1 and CDR2: GTSNPN, SVGIG (reference sequence). Trimming took off 1 base at V and 0 bases at J, with 7 bases between the two ends. The full variable domain, in which reference TRBV30 and TRBJ1-3 provide the parts outside the CDR3, is SQTIHQWPATLVQPVGSPLSLECTVEGTSNPNLYWYRQAAGRGLQLLFYSVGIGQISSEVPQNLSASRPQDRQFILSSKKLLLSDSGFYLCAWSDGSSGNTIYFGEGSWLTVV.